Each of the 25 T cell receptor beta chains below was sequenced from the same sample in a study of CD8+CD57+ T cells in acquired aplastic anemia (dated by TCRdb to the late 2010s). TCRdb lists the instrument as Illumina HiSeq 2000. TCR beta VDJ combination and CDR3 sequence profiling used genomic DNA as the template. TCRdb reworked the public reads: Q25 trimming with fastp, MiXCR clone assembly, productive beta chains retained. Each CDR3 protein gets just one entry, which takes the most common genes and DNA from the rows behind it. The sample table records roughly 180,000 distinct CDR3 sequences; about three fifths of these occur just once. The biggest ten clones account for around 42% of the sample. Sequenced material: sorted CD4+, CD8+, or CD8+CD57+ T cells (not recorded which) from PBMCs. The origin of the receptors is a human donor with severe aplastic anemia or a healthy control (not recorded which).

This chain connects TRBV10-3 to TRBJ2-7; 7 nucleotides line up with TRBD2. The CDR3 runs 15 residues. The germline V gene has CDR1 ENHRY and CDR2 SYGVKD. The V gene end was trimmed by 0 bases and the J gene end by 0 bases; junction bases not matched to a gene: 2. The DNA of the CDR3 is TGTGCCATCAGTGAGTCCCAGCGGGGCTCCTACGAGCAGTACTTC. It specifies CAISESQRGSYEQYF.

This clonotype was found many times. The chain joins TRBV5-6 to TRBJ1-1, with D possibly matching TRBD1 (6 bases). The CDR3 runs to 17 residues. The germline V gene has CDR1 SGHDT and CDR2 YYEEEE. The V gene lost 4 bases and the J gene lost 1 base, with 20 bases spanning the gap. CDR3 nucleotides: TGTGCCAGCAGCCCACTCGTGAGGAGGGACAAGAACACTGAAGCTTTCTTT. Translating gives CASSPLVRRDKNTEAFF.

This clonotype was recorded only once. V and J are TRBV12-3 or TRBV12-4 and TRBJ2-5; D is perhaps TRBD1 (6 bases). Between the trimmed V and J ends, which lost 6 bases and 5 bases, there was a span of 19 bases. The CDR3 extends over 15 amino acids. In DNA form, the CDR3 reads TGTGCCAGCAGCGCCTCAGGGGCCACCGGGGAGACCCAGTACTTC. Amino acids: CASSASGATGETQYF.

This chain links TRBV20-1 with TRBJ2-1, with 10 bases aligning to TRBD2. Trimming cost V 3 bases and J 8 bases; bases outside gene matches: 7. Germline assignment: CDR1 DFQATT and CDR2 SNEGSKA (reference sequence). This CDR3 region has 14 residues. DNA of the CDR3: TGCAGTGCTAGTCTAGCGGGAGCCAGGCATGAGCAGTTCTTC. Translated, it gives CSASLAGARHEQFF.

The chain uses TRBV20-1 and TRBJ1-5; the D gene is possibly TRBD1 (6 bases). The germline V and J ends were trimmed by 3 bases and 4 bases, with 16 bases remaining between them. Germline V gives CDR1 DFQATT, CDR2 SNEGSKA (reference sequence). This CDR3 contains 15 residues. The CDR3 reads CSAREDRNLNQPQHF. CDR3 in DNA: TGCAGTGCTAGGGAGGACAGAAACTTAAATCAGCCCCAGCATTTT.

The gene calls are TRBV5-1 and TRBJ2-1; 8 nucleotides agree with TRBD1. The J segment lost 5 bases and the V segment lost 2 bases, leaving 3 bases of the junction unmatched. Germline lookup yields CDR1 SGHRS and CDR2 YFSETQ. The CDR3 runs to 14 residues. The CDR3 DNA follows: TGCGCCAGCAGCTTACAGGGGGTGAACAATGAGCAGTTCTTC. As protein: CASSLQGVNNEQFF. The variable domain in full, with the rest retrieved from reference TRBV5-1 and TRBJ2-1, is KAGVTQTPRYLIKTRGQQVTLSCSPISGHRSVSWYQQTPGQGLQFLFEYFSETQRNKGNFPGRFSGRQFSNSRSEMNVSTLELGDSALYLCASSLQGVNNEQFFGPGTRLTVL.

Concerning this clonotype: Just one base apart from a much larger clone, this may be a read error. Because the CDR3 is missing its conserved closing phenylalanine or tryptophan, this is likely a read error. V gene TRBV5-1 combines with J gene TRBJ2-7; the D is unclear. Germline-derived CDR1 and CDR2 are SGHRS and YFSETQ. The CDR3 runs to 12 residues. The chain's CDR3 is CAGSLDVYEQYL. The CDR3 DNA follows: TGCGCCGGCAGCCTTGACGTCTACGAGCAGTACCTC.

This clonotype came up a few times. The chain has TRBV15 and TRBJ2-1, with 10 positions matching TRBD1. J was trimmed by 6 bases and V by 1 base; bases with no gene match: 3. CDR3 length equals 15 residues. Germline V gene lookup returns CDR1 LNHNV and CDR2 YYDKDF (reference sequence). CDR3 nucleotides: TGTGCCACCAGCAGAGCCGGACAGGGGGTCAATGAGCAGTTCTTC. Encoded protein: CATSRAGQGVNEQFF.

The chain has TRBV7-8 and TRBJ1-5; 9 bases match TRBD1. V shed 8 bases and J 0 bases; nucleotides not matched to a gene: 8. CDR3 size: 16 residues. Germline V gives CDR1 SGHVS, CDR2 FQNEAQ. The CDR3 nucleotides read TGTGCCAGCCTCCGGGACAGGGACTTTAGCAATCAGCCCCAGCATTTT. Encoded protein: CASLRDRDFSNQPQHF.

This clonotype was seen ten or more times. J is TRBJ2-1 and V is TRBV7-8; TRBD2 matches at 12 bases. The germline V gene has CDR1 SGHVS and CDR2 FQNEAQ. This CDR3 spans 18 amino acids. V lost 1 base to trimming and J lost 0 bases; unmatched junction nucleotides: 4. CDR3 residues: CASSLDTSGGTSYNEQFF. CDR3 nucleotide sequence: TGTGCCAGCAGCTTAGACACTAGCGGGGGGACCTCCTACAATGAGCAGTTCTTC.

The CDR3 sequence is CASSPTGTTSDTQYF. The DNA of the CDR3 is TGTGCCAGCAGCCCTACCGGGACGACAAGTGATACGCAGTATTTT. The J gene is TRBJ2-3, the V gene TRBV7-8; either TRBD1 or TRBD2 may fit D (5 bases each). The germline CDR1 and CDR2 sequences are SGHVS and FQNEAQ. The CDR3 is 15 residues long. V was trimmed by 5 bases and J by 6 bases, leaving 18 bases between them.

This chain connects TRBV12-3 or TRBV12-4 to TRBJ1-4, with 11 bases matching TRBD1. The CDR3 runs to 16 residues. Trimming removed 4 bases from V and 1 base from J; junction bases left unmatched: 2. CDR3 sequence reads: CASSWDRGVTNEKLFF. The CDR3 nucleotides are TGTGCCAGCAGTTGGGACAGGGGGGTAACTAATGAAAAACTGTTTTTT.

This clonotype showed up just once. V and J are TRBV20-1 and TRBJ2-7; TRBD1 matches at 9 bases. Germline CDR1 is DFQATT and CDR2 is SNEGSKA (reference sequence). CDR3 size: 14 residues. V lost 6 bases and J lost 6; bases outside the gene matches: 12. CDR3 amino acids: CSAAPGTGLSEQYF. The CDR3 DNA follows: TGCAGTGCAGCCCCCGGGACAGGGCTCAGCGAGCAGTACTTC.

V and J are TRBV2 and TRBJ1-3; no reliable D call. V lost 2 bases to trimming and J lost 0 bases, with 11 bases between them. Germline CDR1 reads SNHLY; CDR2 reads FYNNEI. The CDR3 sequence is 16 residues long. CDR3 amino acids: CASSEMGSRSGNTIYF. The CDR3 coding sequence is TGTGCCAGCAGTGAAATGGGCAGCCGCTCTGGAAACACCATATATTTT.

The CDR3 is CASSLSPREPTGELFF. The CDR3 DNA reads TGTGCCAGCAGCTTATCTCCGCGGGAGCCAACCGGGGAGCTGTTTTTT. The gene calls are TRBV11-2 and TRBJ2-2; 7 nucleotides align to TRBD2. Germline-derived CDR1 and CDR2 are SGHAT and FQNNGV. Trimming at V came to 2 bases and at J to 5 bases, leaving 8 bases not matched to a gene. The CDR3 loop spans 16 amino acids.

This clonotype occurred many times. This rearrangement joins TRBV15 to TRBJ2-7; 10 nucleotides match TRBD1. This CDR3 is built from 15 residues. Germline V CDR1 and CDR2: LNHNV, YYDKDF (reference sequence). J gave up 2 bases and V 3 bases, and 4 bases lay outside the gene matches. As DNA, the CDR3 is TGTGCCACCAGCAGGGGACAGGGGCTAGCCTACGAGCAGTACTTC. Amino acids: CATSRGQGLAYEQYF.

The V call is TRBV10-1, the J call TRBJ2-7; TRBD1 or TRBD2 may be the D gene (5 bases each). The length of the CDR3 is 13 residues. Germline CDR1 is WNHNN and CDR2 is SYGVQD (reference sequence). With 6 bases removed from V and 5 bases from J, the gap between germline ends came to 14 bases. This CDR3 reads CASSAGTLDEQYF. Written as DNA, the CDR3 is TGCGCCAGCAGCGCCGGGACCCTCGACGAGCAGTACTTC.

This clonotype came up once. The chain is built from TRBV15 and TRBJ1-4, with TRBD1 matching over 7 bases. The CDR3 sequence is 15 residues long. After removal of 5 bases from V and 7 bases from J, the junction contained 10 bases not matched to a gene. The germline gives CDR1 LNHNV, CDR2 YYDKDF (reference sequence). CDR3 nucleotides: TGTGCCACCAGCCGCGGGACAGCGGGGACTGAAAAACTGTTTTTT. This gives the protein CATSRGTAGTEKLFF.

In its sample, this clonotype was seen a few times. The chain recombines TRBV7-2 with TRBJ2-2; 8 nucleotides agree with TRBD1. Germline CDR1 reads SGHTA; CDR2 reads FQGNSA. V was clipped by 3 bases and J by 0 bases; unmatched bases: 9. This CDR3 comprises 18 residues. CDR3 in DNA: TGTGCCAGCAGCTTGCTACCAGGGACAGGACCGAACACCGGGGAGCTGTTTTTT. Protein sequence: CASSLLPGTGPNTGELFF.

This chain links TRBV20-1 with TRBJ1-6; the D is unclear. Germline V gene sequence: CDR1 DFQATT, CDR2 SNEGSKA (reference sequence). The V gene lost 0 bases and the J gene lost 9 bases, with 9 bases spanning the gap. The CDR3 loop spans 13 amino acids. In DNA, the CDR3 is TGCAGTGCTAGAGATACAACTATTTCACCCCTCCACTTT. Amino acid sequence: CSARDTTISPLHF.

The rearrangement uses TRBV6-1 and TRBJ2-2; 7 bases agree with TRBD1. Germline V CDR1 and CDR2: MNHNS, SASEGT. The length of the CDR3 is 13 residues. Losses at the gene ends were 2 bases for V and 9 bases for J; bases not matched to a gene: 3. CDR3 residues: CASSEPQGRELFF. In DNA, the CDR3 is TGTGCCAGCAGTGAACCACAGGGGAGGGAGCTGTTTTTT.

This chain uses TRBV19 with TRBJ2-7, with 10 positions matching TRBD1. V lost 4 bases and J lost 6; bases outside the gene matches: 6. The CDR3 sequence is 14 residues long. CDR1 LNHDA and CDR2 SQIVND come from the germline V gene (reference sequence). CDR3 region: CASSNKWTGGEQYF. As DNA, the CDR3 is TGTGCCAGTAGTAACAAATGGACAGGGGGCGAGCAGTACTTC. The whole variable domain, remainder taken from reference TRBV19 and TRBJ2-7, is DGGITQSPKYLFRKEGQNVTLSCEQNLNHDAMYWYRQDPGQGLRLIYYSQIVNDFQKGDIAEGYSVSREKKESFPLTVTSAQKNPTAFYLCASSNKWTGGEQYFGPGTRLTVT.

This clonotype has just one count. The gene calls are TRBV7-2 and TRBJ1-5; 8 nucleotides agree with TRBD1. The germline CDR1 and CDR2 sequences are SGHTA and FQGNSA. V shed 5 bases and J 9 bases; nucleotides not matched to a gene: 9. CDR3 length equals 14 residues. The CDR3 DNA sequence: TGTGCCAGCAGCCCCCAGGGGGCGGAGGGGCCCCAGCATTTT. This sequence encodes CASSPQGAEGPQHF.

This clonotype was seen more than once but under ten times. This chain connects TRBV7-8 to TRBJ2-5, with TRBD1 matching over 7 bases. Unmatched junction bases numbered 8, after V lost 4 bases and J lost 3 bases. CDR3 size: 15 residues. Germline lookup yields CDR1 SGHVS and CDR2 FQNEAQ. Written as DNA, the CDR3 is TGTGCCAGCAGCTCCCACAGGGGCCGGGAAGAGACCCAGTACTTC. Its translation is CASSSHRGREETQYF.

This clonotype was observed a handful of times. The V gene is TRBV7-9, the J gene TRBJ1-2, with a tentative D call TRBD1 (5 bases). CDR3 length: 12 residues. With 5 bases removed from V and 7 bases from J, the gap between germline ends came to 11 bases. Germline-derived CDR1 and CDR2 are SEHNR and FQNEAQ (reference sequence). The CDR3 region is CASSSEGSGYTF. CDR3 DNA: TGTGCCAGCAGCAGCGAGGGGAGTGGCTACACCTTC. Together with reference TRBV7-9 and TRBJ1-2, the CDR3 gives the full variable domain: DTGVSQNPRHKITKRGQNVTFRCDPISEHNRLYWYRQTLGQGPEFLTYFQNEAQLEKSRLLSDRFSAERPKGSFSTLEIQRTEQGDSAMYLCASSSEGSGYTFGSGTRLTVV.